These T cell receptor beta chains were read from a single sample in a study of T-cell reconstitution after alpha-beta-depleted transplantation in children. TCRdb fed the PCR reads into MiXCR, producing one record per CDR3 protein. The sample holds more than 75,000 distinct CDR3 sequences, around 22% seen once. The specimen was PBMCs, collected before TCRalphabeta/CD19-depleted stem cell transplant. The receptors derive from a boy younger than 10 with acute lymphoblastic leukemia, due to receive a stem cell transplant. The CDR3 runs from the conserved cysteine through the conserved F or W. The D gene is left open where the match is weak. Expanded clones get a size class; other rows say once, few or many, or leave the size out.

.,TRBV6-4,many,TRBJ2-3,CASSEGASGGDTQYF,TGTGCCAGCAGTGAGGGGGCTAGCGGAGGGGATACGCAGTATTTT
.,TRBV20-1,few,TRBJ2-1,CSARAPDPGSGNEQFF,TGCAGTGCTAGGGCACCTGACCCCGGGTCGGGGAATGAGCAGTTCTTC
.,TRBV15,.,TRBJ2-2,CATSGRANTGELFF,TGTGCCACCAGCGGCAGGGCGAACACCGGGGAGCTGTTTTTT
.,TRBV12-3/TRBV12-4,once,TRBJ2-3,CASSFSGSNTQYF,TGTGCCAGCAGCTTCTCGGGTTCCAATACGCAGTATTTT
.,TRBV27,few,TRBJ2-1,CASSLSITYNEQFF,TGTGCCAGCAGTTTGAGTATTACCTACAATGAGCAGTTCTTC
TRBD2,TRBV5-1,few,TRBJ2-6,CASRGLAEGLGSGANVLTF,TGCGCCAGCAGGGGACTAGCGGAGGGGCTTGGGTCTGGGGCCAACGTCCTGACTTTC
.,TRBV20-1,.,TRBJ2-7,CSARDGDLALSYEQYF,TGCAGTGCTAGAGATGGTGACCTCGCACTCTCCTACGAGCAGTACTTC
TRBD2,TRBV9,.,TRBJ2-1,CASSYGMGGLNEQFF,TGTGCCAGCAGCTACGGGATGGGAGGGCTCAATGAGCAGTTCTTC
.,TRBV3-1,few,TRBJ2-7,CASSQEVEQYF,TGTGCCAGCAGCCAAGAAGTCGAGCAGTACTTC
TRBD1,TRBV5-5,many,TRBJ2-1,CASTDRGAQFF,TGTGCCAGCACCGACAGGGGGGCCCAGTTCTTC
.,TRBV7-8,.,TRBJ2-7,CASSLSAKMIPYEQYF,TGTGCCAGCAGCTTATCCGCTAAGATGATACCTTACGAGCAGTACTTC
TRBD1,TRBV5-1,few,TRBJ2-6,CASSVQGAGANVLTF,TGCGCCAGCAGCGTACAGGGGGCTGGGGCCAACGTCCTGACTTTC
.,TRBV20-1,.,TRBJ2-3,CSASQAGAGDTQYF,TGCAGTGCTAGCCAGGCGGGGGCCGGAGATACGCAGTATTTT
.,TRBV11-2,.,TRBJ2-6,CASSLLAQNSGANVLTF,TGTGCCAGCAGCTTACTGGCACAGAACTCTGGGGCCAACGTCCTGACTTTC
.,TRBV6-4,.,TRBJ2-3,CASGAGHTDTQYF,TGTGCCAGCGGAGCGGGACACACAGATACGCAGTATTTT
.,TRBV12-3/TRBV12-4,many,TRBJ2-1,CASTGTGAFEQFF,TGTGCCAGCACTGGGACGGGAGCTTTTGAGCAGTTCTTC
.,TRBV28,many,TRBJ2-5,CASSPPVGETQYF,TGTGCCAGCAGCCCCCCGGTCGGGGAGACCCAGTACTTC
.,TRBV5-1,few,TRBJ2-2,CASSLVQGAGELFF,TGCGCCAGCAGCTTGGTACAGGGAGCCGGGGAGCTGTTTTTT